The rows below give T cell receptor beta chains drawn from one sample of a study of blood T cell repertoires in COVID-19. The method was immunoSEQ multiplex PCR; TCRdb's version includes in-frame clones alone and lacks a portion of them. The sample contains 57,000 or so clones, around 88% of which appear only once. The sequenced sample consisted of peripheral blood. Receptors originate from a human donor in a cohort sampled during active COVID-19. Both conserved end residues are part of each CDR3.

v_call | cdr3_aa
TRBV5-1 | CASTLGSSYNSPLHF
TRBV20-1 | CSASNRGRYEQYF
TRBV7-3 | CASSPGAFTGELFF
TRBV28 | CASSLQGGSNQPQHF
TRBV19 | CASSATSARKQFF
TRBV25-1 | CASSPSGTSGYNEQFF
TRBV6-4 | CATIISDLANYGYTF
TRBV3-1/TRBV3-2 | CASSLRLAGARNEQFF
TRBV11-2 | CASSLAHTGRPRGGYTF
TRBV27 | CASSPRQGGPYEQYF
TRBV7-3 | CASSWTSGRMDTQYF
TRBV10-2 | CASRTGGNSPLHF
TRBV6-2/TRBV6-3 | CASSLRGLGFQQYF
TRBV30 | CAWRLTGLGNTIYF
TRBV11-3 | CASSLDRGTYNEQFF
TRBV10-3 | CAIGPSSSYEQYF
TRBV7-9 | CASSFRNNRGDEKLFF
TRBV19 | CASSNQASYNEQFF
TRBV5-4 | CASSLWGRGGEETQYF
TRBV6-5 | CASFRGGSTVNEQFF
TRBV19 | CATMGHLGTEAFF
TRBV19 | CASSPGGAGQPQHF